This TCR beta chain was captured in a study of T-cell memory formation after mild COVID-19. V gave up 4 bases and J gave up 3 bases, with 10 bases separating them. This CDR3 has 12 residues. Per the germline V gene, CDR1 is SQVTM and CDR2 is ANQGSEA. One entry per CDR3 protein results from TCRdb running MiXCR on the 5' RACE reads. There are 450,000 or so distinct CDR3 sequences in the sample; more than 20% occur only once, and roughly an eighth lies in the top ten. V and J are TRBV29-1 and TRBJ2-7, with D tentatively TRBD2 (6 bases). This receptor was taken from an adult woman who had mild COVID-19 (a few samples of this study predate the infection). Cell type and time point are not known. Sequencing was done on a sample of PBMCs or a T cell subset sorted from them (not recorded which). Here the CDR3 DNA reads TGCAGCGTTGGGCAGGGAGGCTACGAGCAGTACTTC. Amino acids: CSVGQGGYEQYF.